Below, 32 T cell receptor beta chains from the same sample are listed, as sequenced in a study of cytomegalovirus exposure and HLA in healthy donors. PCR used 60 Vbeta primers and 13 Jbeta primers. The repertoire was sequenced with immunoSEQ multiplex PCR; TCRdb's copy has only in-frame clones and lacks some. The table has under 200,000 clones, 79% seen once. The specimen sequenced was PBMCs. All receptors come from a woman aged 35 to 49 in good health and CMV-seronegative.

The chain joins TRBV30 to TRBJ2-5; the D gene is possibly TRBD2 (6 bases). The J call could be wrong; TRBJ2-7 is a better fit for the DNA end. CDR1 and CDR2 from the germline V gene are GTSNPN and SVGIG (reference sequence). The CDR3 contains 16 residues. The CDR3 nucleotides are TGTGCCTGGAGTGTACGCGGGACTTTCGGGGGATACGAGCAGTACTTC. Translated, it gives CAWSVRGTFGGYEQYF.

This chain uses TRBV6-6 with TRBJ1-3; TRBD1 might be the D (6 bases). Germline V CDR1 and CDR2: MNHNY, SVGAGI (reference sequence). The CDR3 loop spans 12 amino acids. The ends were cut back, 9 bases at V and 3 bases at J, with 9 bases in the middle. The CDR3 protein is CASRTDGNTIYF. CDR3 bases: TGTGCCAGTCGGACAGATGGAAACACCATATATTTT.

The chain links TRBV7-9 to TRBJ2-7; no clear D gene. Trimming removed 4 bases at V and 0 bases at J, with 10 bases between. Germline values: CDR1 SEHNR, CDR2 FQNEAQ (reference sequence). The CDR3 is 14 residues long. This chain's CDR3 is CASSSSGSSYEQYF. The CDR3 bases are TGTGCCAGCAGCTCCTCCGGGTCCTCCTACGAGCAGTACTTC. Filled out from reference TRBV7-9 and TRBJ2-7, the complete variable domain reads DTGVSQNPRHKITKRGQNVTFRCDPISEHNRLYWYRQTLGQGPEFLTYFQNEAQLEKSRLLSDRFSAERPKGSFSTLEIQRTEQGDSAMYLCASSSSGSSYEQYFGPGTRLTVT.

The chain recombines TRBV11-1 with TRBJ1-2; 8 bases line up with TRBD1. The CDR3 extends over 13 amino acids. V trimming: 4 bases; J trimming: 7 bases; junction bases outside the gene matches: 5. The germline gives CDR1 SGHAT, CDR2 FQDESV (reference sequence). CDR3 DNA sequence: TGTGCCAGCAGCTCACACAGGGGGGCTGGCTACACCTTC. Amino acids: CASSSHRGAGYTF. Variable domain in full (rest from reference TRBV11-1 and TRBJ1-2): EAEVAQSPRYKITEKSQAVAFWCDPISGHATLYWYRQILGQGPELLVQFQDESVVDDSQLPKDRFSAERLKGVDSTLKIQPAELGDSAMYLCASSSHRGAGYTFGSGTRLTVV.

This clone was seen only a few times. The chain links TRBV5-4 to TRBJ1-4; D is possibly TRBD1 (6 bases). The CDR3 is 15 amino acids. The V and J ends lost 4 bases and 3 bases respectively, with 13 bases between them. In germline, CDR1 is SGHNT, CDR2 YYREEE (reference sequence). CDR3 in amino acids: CASSLGGAANEKLFF. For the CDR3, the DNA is TGTGCCAGCAGCCTAGGGGGGGCGGCTAATGAAAAACTGTTTTTT.

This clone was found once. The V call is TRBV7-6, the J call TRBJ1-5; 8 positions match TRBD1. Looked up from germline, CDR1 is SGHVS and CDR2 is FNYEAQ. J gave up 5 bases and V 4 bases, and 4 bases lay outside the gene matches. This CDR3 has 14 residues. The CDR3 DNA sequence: TGTGCCAGCAGCTCGACGACAGGGGATCAGCCCCAGCATTTT. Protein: CASSSTTGDQPQHF. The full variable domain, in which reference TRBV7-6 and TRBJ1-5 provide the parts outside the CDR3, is GAGVSQSPRYKVTKRGQDVALRCDPISGHVSLYWYRQALGQGPEFLTYFNYEAQQDKSGLPNDRFSAERPEGSISTLTIQRTEQRDSAMYRCASSSTTGDQPQHFGDGTRLSIL.

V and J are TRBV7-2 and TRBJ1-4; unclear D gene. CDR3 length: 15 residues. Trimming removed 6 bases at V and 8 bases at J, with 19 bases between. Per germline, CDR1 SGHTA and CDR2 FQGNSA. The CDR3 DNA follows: TGTGCCAGCAGTCCCCGCGGACCGGGAGGGGAAAAACTGTTTTTT. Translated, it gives CASSPRGPGGEKLFF.

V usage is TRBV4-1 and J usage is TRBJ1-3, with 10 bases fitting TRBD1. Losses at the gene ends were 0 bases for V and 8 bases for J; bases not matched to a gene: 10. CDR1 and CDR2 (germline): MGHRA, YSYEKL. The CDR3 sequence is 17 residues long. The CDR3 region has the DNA TGCGCCAGCAGCCAAGATCGACAGGGGGCGCAGAGCGACACCATATATTTT. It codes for CASSQDRQGAQSDTIYF.

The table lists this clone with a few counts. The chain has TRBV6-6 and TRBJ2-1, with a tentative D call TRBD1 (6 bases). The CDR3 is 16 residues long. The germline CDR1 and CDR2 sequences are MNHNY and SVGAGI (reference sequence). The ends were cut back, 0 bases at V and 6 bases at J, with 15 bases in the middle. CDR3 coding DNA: TGTGCCAGCAGTTACTCGGCAGGGGTTTTAGGCAATGAGCAGTTCTTC. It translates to CASSYSAGVLGNEQFF.

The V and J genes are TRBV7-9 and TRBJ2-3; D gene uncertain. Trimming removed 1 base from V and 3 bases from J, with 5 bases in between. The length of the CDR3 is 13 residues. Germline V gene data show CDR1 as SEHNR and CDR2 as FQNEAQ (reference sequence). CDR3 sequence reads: CASSLVETDTQYF. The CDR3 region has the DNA TGTGCCAGCAGCTTAGTAGAGACAGATACGCAGTATTTT.

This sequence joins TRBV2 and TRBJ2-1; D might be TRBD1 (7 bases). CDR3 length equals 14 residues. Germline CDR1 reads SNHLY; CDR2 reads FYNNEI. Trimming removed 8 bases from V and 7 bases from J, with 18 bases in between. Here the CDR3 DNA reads TGTGCCAGCCAATTCATTCAGGGGGGTAATGAGCAGTTCTTC. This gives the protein CASQFIQGGNEQFF.

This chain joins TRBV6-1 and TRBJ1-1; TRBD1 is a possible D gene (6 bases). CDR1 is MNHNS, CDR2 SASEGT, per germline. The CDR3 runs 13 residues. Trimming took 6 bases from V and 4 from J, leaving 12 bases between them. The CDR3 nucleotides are TGTGCCAGCAGGTACAGGGTTGGCACTGAAGCTTTCTTT. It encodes CASRYRVGTEAFF.

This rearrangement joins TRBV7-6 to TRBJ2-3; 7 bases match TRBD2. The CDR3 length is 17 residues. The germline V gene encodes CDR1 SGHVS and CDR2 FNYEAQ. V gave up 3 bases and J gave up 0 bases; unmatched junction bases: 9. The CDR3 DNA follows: TGTGCCAGCAGCTTCTCCGCTGGCGGGGGAAGCACAGATACGCAGTATTTT. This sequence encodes CASSFSAGGGSTDTQYF.

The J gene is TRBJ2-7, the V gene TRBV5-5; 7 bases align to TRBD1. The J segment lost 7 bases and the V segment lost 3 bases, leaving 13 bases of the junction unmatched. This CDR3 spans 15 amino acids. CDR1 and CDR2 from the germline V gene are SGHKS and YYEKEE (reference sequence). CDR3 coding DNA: TGTGCCAGCAGCTCTTACAGGGGCGCATTTCGGGAGCAGTACTTC. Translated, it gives CASSSYRGAFREQYF.

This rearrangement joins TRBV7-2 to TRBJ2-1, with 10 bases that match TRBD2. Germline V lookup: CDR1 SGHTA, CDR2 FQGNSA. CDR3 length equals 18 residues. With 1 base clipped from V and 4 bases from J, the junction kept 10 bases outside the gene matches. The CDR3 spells CASSLDKASGSQYNEQFF. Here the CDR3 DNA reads TGTGCCAGCAGCTTAGATAAGGCTAGCGGGAGTCAGTACAATGAGCAGTTCTTC.

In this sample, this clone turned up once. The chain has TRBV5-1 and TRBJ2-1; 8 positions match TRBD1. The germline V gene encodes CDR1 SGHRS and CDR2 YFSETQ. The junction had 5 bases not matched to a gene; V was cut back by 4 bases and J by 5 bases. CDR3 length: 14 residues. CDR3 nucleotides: TGCGCCAGCAGCCGGACAGGGTTAAACAATGAGCAGTTCTTC. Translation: CASSRTGLNNEQFF. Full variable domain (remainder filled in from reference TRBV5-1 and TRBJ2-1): KAGVTQTPRYLIKTRGQQVTLSCSPISGHRSVSWYQQTPGQGLQFLFEYFSETQRNKGNFPGRFSGRQFSNSRSEMNVSTLELGDSALYLCASSRTGLNNEQFFGPGTRLTVL.

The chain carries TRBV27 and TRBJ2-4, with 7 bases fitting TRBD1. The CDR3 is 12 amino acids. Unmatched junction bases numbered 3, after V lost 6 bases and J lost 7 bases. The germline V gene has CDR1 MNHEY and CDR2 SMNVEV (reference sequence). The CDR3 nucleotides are TGTGCCAGCAGGACAGGGACGAACATTCAGTACTTC. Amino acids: CASRTGTNIQYF.

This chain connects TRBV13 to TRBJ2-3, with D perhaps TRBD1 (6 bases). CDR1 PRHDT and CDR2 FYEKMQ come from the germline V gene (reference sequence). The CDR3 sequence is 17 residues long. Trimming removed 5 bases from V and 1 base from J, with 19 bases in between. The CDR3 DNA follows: TGTGCCAGCAGCCTAGCTACGGACAGCTCAGGCACAGATACGCAGTATTTT. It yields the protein CASSLATDSSGTDTQYF.

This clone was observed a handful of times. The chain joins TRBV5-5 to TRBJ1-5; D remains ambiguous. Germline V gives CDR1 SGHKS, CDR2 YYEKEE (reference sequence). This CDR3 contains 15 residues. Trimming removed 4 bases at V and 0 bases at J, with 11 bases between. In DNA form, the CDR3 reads TGTGCCAGCAGCATTGACGGGTATAGCAATCAGCCCCAGCATTTT. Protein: CASSIDGYSNQPQHF.

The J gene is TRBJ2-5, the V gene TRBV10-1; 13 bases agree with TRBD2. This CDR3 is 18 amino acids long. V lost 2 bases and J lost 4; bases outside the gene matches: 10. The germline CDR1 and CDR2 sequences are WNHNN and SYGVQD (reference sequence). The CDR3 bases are TGCGCCAGCAGTGAGATCCCGGGACTAGCGGGGCCCCCAGAGACCCAGTACTTC. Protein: CASSEIPGLAGPPETQYF.

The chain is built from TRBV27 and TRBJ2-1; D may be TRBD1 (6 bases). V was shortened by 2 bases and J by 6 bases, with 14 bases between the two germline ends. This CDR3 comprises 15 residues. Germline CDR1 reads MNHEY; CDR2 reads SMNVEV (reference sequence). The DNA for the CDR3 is TGTGCCAGCAGTTTAGGATTCCAGGGGCTCAATGAGCAGTTCTTC. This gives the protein CASSLGFQGLNEQFF.

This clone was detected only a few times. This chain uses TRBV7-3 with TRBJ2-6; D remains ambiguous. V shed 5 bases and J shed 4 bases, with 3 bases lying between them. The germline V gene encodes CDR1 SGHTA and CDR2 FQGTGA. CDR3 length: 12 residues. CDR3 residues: CASSVGANVLTF. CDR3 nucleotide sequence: TGTGCCAGCAGCGTAGGGGCCAACGTCCTGACTTTC.

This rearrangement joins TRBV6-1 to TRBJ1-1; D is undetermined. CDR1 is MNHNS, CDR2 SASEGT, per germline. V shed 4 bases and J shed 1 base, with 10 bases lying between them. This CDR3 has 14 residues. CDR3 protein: CASSALGGNTEAFF. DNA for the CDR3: TGTGCCAGCAGTGCACTAGGCGGGAACACTGAAGCTTTCTTT.

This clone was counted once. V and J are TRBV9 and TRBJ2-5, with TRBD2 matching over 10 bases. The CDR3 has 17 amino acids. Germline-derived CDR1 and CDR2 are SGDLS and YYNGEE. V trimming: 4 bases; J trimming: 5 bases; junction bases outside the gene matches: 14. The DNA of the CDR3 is TGTGCCAGCAGCCCCCGGGTGGGGGGGACTAGCGCGGAGACCCAGTACTTC. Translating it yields CASSPRVGGTSAETQYF.

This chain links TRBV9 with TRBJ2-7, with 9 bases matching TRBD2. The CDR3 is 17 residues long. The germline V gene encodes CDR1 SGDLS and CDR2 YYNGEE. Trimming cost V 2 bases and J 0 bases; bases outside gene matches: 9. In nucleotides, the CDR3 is TGTGCCAGCAGCGTCGGTGATCGCGGGAGGGGCTCCTACGAGCAGTACTTC. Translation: CASSVGDRGRGSYEQYF.

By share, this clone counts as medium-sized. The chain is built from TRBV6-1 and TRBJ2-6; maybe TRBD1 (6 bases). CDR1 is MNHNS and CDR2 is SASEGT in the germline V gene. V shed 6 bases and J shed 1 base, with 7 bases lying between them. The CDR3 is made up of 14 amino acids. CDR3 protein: CASRQGSGANVLTF. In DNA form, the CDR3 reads TGTGCCAGCAGACAGGGTTCTGGGGCCAACGTCCTGACTTTC.

The CDR3 DNA follows: TGTGCCAGCAGTCAACAGGGTGGCGGCTACACCTTC. Translating it yields CASSQQGGGYTF. The J gene is TRBJ1-2, the V gene TRBV6-1; D perhaps matches TRBD1 (6 bases). Germline V gives CDR1 MNHNS, CDR2 SASEGT. Trimming took 5 bases from V and 8 from J, leaving 12 bases between them. The CDR3 spans 12 residues.

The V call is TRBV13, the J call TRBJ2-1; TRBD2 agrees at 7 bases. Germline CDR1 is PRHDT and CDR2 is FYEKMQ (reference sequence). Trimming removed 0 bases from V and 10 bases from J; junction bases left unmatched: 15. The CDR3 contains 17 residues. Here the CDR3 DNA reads TGTGCCAGCAGCTTAGGCATTCTAGCGGCGACTGTAGACGAGCAGTTCTTC. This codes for CASSLGILAATVDEQFF.

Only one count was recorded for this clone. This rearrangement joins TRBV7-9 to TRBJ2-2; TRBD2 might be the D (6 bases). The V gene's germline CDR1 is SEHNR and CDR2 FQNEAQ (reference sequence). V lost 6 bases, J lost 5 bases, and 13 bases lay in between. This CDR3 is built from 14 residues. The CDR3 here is CASSMAGGTGELFF. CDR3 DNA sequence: TGTGCCAGCAGTATGGCCGGGGGAACCGGGGAGCTGTTTTTT.

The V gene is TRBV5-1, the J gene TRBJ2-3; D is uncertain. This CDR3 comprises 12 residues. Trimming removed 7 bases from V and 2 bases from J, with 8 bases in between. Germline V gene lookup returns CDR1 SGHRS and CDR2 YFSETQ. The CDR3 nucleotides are TGCGCCAGCCTTGGAGTCACAGATACGCAGTATTTT. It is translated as CASLGVTDTQYF.

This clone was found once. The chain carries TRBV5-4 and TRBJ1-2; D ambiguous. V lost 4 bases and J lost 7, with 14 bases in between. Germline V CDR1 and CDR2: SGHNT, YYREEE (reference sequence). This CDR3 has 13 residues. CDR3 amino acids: CASSLRGGSGYTF. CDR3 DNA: TGTGCCAGCAGCCTTCGGGGAGGGAGTGGCTACACCTTC.

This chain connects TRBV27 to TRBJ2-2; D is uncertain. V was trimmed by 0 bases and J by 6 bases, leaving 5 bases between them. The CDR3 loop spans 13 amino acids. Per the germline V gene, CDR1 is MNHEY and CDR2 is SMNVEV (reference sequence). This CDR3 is CASSLSRAGELFF. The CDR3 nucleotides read TGTGCCAGCAGTTTATCCCGGGCCGGGGAGCTGTTTTTT.